The 25 T cell receptor beta chains in this list originate from one sample, sequenced in a study of shared clonotypes between healthy human individuals. Sequencing used immunoSEQ multiplex PCR; TCRdb keeps in-frame clones, though not all of them. The profile covers about 2.4 million clones, with 80% to 95% appearing a single time and about 0.39% taken by the ten largest. Input material: naive CD4+ T cells from PBMCs. The subset: CD45RA+ positively selected. Receptors were obtained from a young man in good health. Some clones in this sample may be carry-over from other donors' samples.

V is TRBV6-1 and J is TRBJ2-7; TRBD1 is a possible D gene (6 bases). Trimming pared 5 bases from V and 0 bases from J, leaving 14 bases between. The CDR3 extends over 15 amino acids. Looked up from germline, CDR1 is MNHNS and CDR2 is SASEGT. CDR3 amino acids: CASSQQQGYSYEQYF. The CDR3 DNA follows: TGTGCCAGCAGTCAACAACAGGGATACTCCTACGAGCAGTACTTC.

The genes are TRBV4-2 and TRBJ1-1; 7 bases agree with TRBD1. The CDR3 consists of 16 residues. Germline CDR1 and CDR2: LGHNA and YNFKEQ. V was pared by 0 bases and J by 1 base, with 5 bases of the junction left unmatched. The CDR3 bases are TGTGCCAGCAGCCAAGAAGGGACAGCGTCGAACACTGAAGCTTTCTTT. Its translation is CASSQEGTASNTEAFF.

This chain uses TRBV5-4 with TRBJ2-1; D is undetermined. Germline CDR1 SGHNT, CDR2 YYREEE (reference sequence). V shed 5 bases and J shed 2 bases, with 17 bases lying between them. The CDR3 covers 16 residues. CDR3 loop: CASSPRRQFPYNEQFF. The CDR3 coding sequence is TGTGCCAGCAGTCCCCGTAGGCAGTTCCCCTACAATGAGCAGTTCTTC.

This sequence joins TRBV5-6 and TRBJ2-3, with 7 positions matching TRBD2. With V trimmed by 1 base and J by 1 base, 9 bases remained unmatched. The CDR3 has 17 residues. The germline V gene has CDR1 SGHDT and CDR2 YYEEEE. CDR3 protein: CASSLLGLGRGTDTQYF. CDR3 DNA: TGTGCCAGCAGCTTGTTAGGTCTGGGGAGGGGCACAGATACGCAGTATTTT.

The chain combines TRBV11-3 with TRBJ2-1; the D is unclear. The CDR3 length is 15 residues. V was trimmed by 1 base and J by 2 bases, leaving 9 bases between them. Germline assignment: CDR1 SGHNT and CDR2 YENEEA. In nucleotides, the CDR3 is TGTGCCAGCAGCTTAGGAGTCGCTCCCTACAATGAGCAGTTCTTC. The encoded protein is CASSLGVAPYNEQFF.

This clone was seen only once. The same CDR3 is also encoded by other DNA sequences in this sample. The chain recombines TRBV28 with TRBJ1-2; 9 nucleotides align to TRBD1. Germline V gene data show CDR1 as MDHEN and CDR2 as SYDVKM. V gave up 4 bases and J gave up 4 bases; unmatched junction bases: 4. This CDR3 comprises 14 residues. CDR3 DNA sequence: TGTGCCAGCAGTTCCGGACAGGGGACCTATGGCTACACCTTC. Its translation: CASSSGQGTYGYTF.

The V call is TRBV5-1, the J call TRBJ1-2; D unresolved. CDR3 length: 12 amino acids. Trimming took 4 bases from V and 5 from J, leaving 9 bases between them. Per the germline V gene, CDR1 is SGHRS and CDR2 is YFSETQ. The DNA for the CDR3 is TGCGCCAGCAGCCCCGTCAAATATGGCTACACCTTC. Amino acid sequence: CASSPVKYGYTF.

This clone was recorded only once. V usage is TRBV7-3 and J usage is TRBJ2-7; D remains ambiguous. Trimming removed 2 bases from V and 6 bases from J, with 8 bases in between. Per the germline V gene, CDR1 is SGHTA and CDR2 is FQGTGA. This CDR3 spans 12 amino acids. The CDR3 DNA sequence: TGTGCCAGCAGCTTAGTAGGCTTCGAGCAGTACTTC. Its protein product is CASSLVGFEQYF.

V is TRBV2 and J is TRBJ1-2; TRBD1 aligns across 8 bases. V lost 1 base, J lost 4 bases, and 2 bases stayed unmatched. Germline V gene data show CDR1 as SNHLY and CDR2 as FYNNEI. There are 14 residues in the CDR3. CDR3 bases: TGTGCCAGCAGTGAAGACAGGGGGGGCTATGGCTACACCTTC. The encoded protein is CASSEDRGGYGYTF.

This clone was recorded once. V gene TRBV6-5 combines with J gene TRBJ2-7, with 7 positions matching TRBD1. Losses at the gene ends were 7 bases for V and 3 bases for J; bases not matched to a gene: 6. Germline loops: CDR1 MNHEY, CDR2 SVGAGI. CDR3 size: 13 residues. CDR3 DNA: TGTGCCAGCACTCCGACAGGGCGCTACGAGCAGTACTTC. Translating it yields CASTPTGRYEQYF.

V is TRBV7-9 and J is TRBJ1-2; 8 bases are a match to TRBD1. This CDR3 has 15 residues. CDR1 and CDR2 (germline): SEHNR, FQNEAQ (reference sequence). V was pared by 7 bases and J by 4 bases, with 11 bases of the junction left unmatched. DNA of the CDR3: TGTGCCAGCACCCCCGGCCAGGGGGCCTCCTATGGCTACACCTTC. Protein: CASTPGQGASYGYTF.

To note about this clone: This CDR3 is also generated by other DNA sequences in the sample. The chain joins TRBV5-4 to TRBJ2-1, with 8 positions matching TRBD1. The CDR3 has 14 amino acids. The ends lost 2 bases at V and 7 bases at J; junction bases unmatched: 5. CDR1 is SGHNT and CDR2 is YYREEE in the germline V gene (reference sequence). CDR3 bases: TGTGCCAGCAGCTTAGGGACAGGTGGGAATGAGCAGTTCTTC. Translating it yields CASSLGTGGNEQFF.

The chain links TRBV19 to TRBJ2-7, with 8 positions matching TRBD1. V trimming: 6 bases; J trimming: 7 bases; junction bases outside the gene matches: 11. The CDR3 runs 14 residues. The germline V gene encodes CDR1 LNHDA and CDR2 SQIVND (reference sequence). The chain's CDR3 is CASSRQGSAREQYF. CDR3 nucleotides: TGTGCCAGTAGCAGACAGGGGAGTGCTAGGGAGCAGTACTTC.

The genes are TRBV30 and TRBJ2-7; D is undetermined. The CDR3 runs to 13 residues. V dropped 3 bases and J dropped 3 bases, with 12 bases sitting between them. CDR1 is GTSNPN, CDR2 SVGIG, per germline (reference sequence). This CDR3 is CAWSETFYYEQYF. The CDR3 bases are TGTGCCTGGAGCGAGACTTTCTACTACGAGCAGTACTTC.

The J gene is TRBJ2-3, the V gene TRBV29-1; a possible D gene is TRBD2 (5 bases). This CDR3 is built from 14 residues. The germline V gene encodes CDR1 SQVTM and CDR2 ANQGSEA. V was pared by 4 bases and J by 1 base, with 12 bases between. In DNA, the CDR3 is TGCAGCGTTGGGACTCTCCCTCGCACAGATACGCAGTATTTT. Translated: CSVGTLPRTDTQYF.

The rearrangement uses TRBV5-1 and TRBJ2-3; D is unclear. V lost 4 bases and J lost 0, with 6 bases in between. The CDR3 runs 13 residues. Germline assignment: CDR1 SGHRS and CDR2 YFSETQ. CDR3 region: CASSTPSTDTQYF. CDR3 sequence (DNA): TGCGCCAGCAGCACGCCAAGCACAGATACGCAGTATTTT.

The J gene is TRBJ2-7, the V gene TRBV7-9; perhaps TRBD2 as D (7 bases). CDR1 SEHNR and CDR2 FQNEAQ come from the germline V gene (reference sequence). The CDR3 length is 15 residues. Trimming pared 5 bases from V and 4 bases from J, leaving 18 bases between. The CDR3 here is CASSLRGGGGYEQYF. CDR3 DNA: TGTGCCAGCAGCCTGAGGGGGGGAGGAGGATACGAGCAGTACTTC. Based on the CDR3 plus reference TRBV7-9 and TRBJ2-7, the full variable domain is DTGVSQNPRHKITKRGQNVTFRCDPISEHNRLYWYRQTLGQGPEFLTYFQNEAQLEKSRLLSDRFSAERPKGSFSTLEIQRTEQGDSAMYLCASSLRGGGGYEQYFGPGTRLTVT.

This clone was seen just once. The chain carries TRBV27 and TRBJ2-6; D is unresolved. The CDR3 contains 19 residues. V was shortened by 1 base and J by 0 bases, with 16 bases between the two germline ends. Germline V gives CDR1 MNHEY, CDR2 SMNVEV (reference sequence). CDR3 DNA: TGTGCCAGCAGTTTATTCGGCAGCAGACAAAGCTCTGGGGCCAACGTCCTGACTTTC. This sequence encodes CASSLFGSRQSSGANVLTF.

The chain uses TRBV11-2 and TRBJ1-5; D gene uncertain. CDR1 is SGHAT and CDR2 is FQNNGV in the germline V gene. CDR3 length: 14 amino acids. V was cut by 4 bases and J by 0 bases, with 7 bases left in between. The CDR3 DNA follows: TGTGCCAGCAGCTCGACAATTAGCAATCAGCCCCAGCATTTT. As protein: CASSSTISNQPQHF.

The V and J genes are TRBV27 and TRBJ2-7; TRBD1 aligns across 7 bases. This CDR3 contains 15 residues. The V gene's germline CDR1 is MNHEY and CDR2 SMNVEV (reference sequence). V shed 3 bases, J shed 4 bases, and the junction held 9 bases outside the gene matches. CDR3 sequence: CASSFGSGQPYEQYF. For the CDR3, the DNA is TGTGCCAGCAGTTTTGGTTCGGGACAGCCTTACGAGCAGTACTTC.

V and J are TRBV25-1 and TRBJ1-4; D possibly corresponds to TRBD1 (6 bases). The CDR3 loop spans 15 amino acids. Germline loops: CDR1 MGHDK, CDR2 SYGVNS. The V end lost 1 base, the J end lost 7 bases, and 13 bases lay between the germline ends. CDR3 protein: CASSELEDRGEKLFF. The CDR3 coding sequence is TGTGCCAGCAGTGAATTAGAGGACAGAGGTGAAAAACTGTTTTTT. The variable domain in full, with the rest retrieved from reference TRBV25-1 and TRBJ1-4, is EADIYQTPRYLVIGTGKKITLECSQTMGHDKMYWYQQDPGMELHLIHYSYGVNSTEKGDLSSESTVSRIRTEHFPLTLESARPSHTSQYLCASSELEDRGEKLFFGSGTQLSVL.

This rearrangement joins TRBV6-5 to TRBJ1-5, with D possibly being TRBD1 (6 bases). Germline V CDR1 and CDR2: MNHEY, SVGAGI. The V end lost 5 bases, the J end lost 9 bases, and 17 bases lay between the germline ends. The CDR3 loop spans 14 amino acids. CDR3 sequence reads: CASSIDRRGGPQHF. CDR3 DNA: TGTGCCAGCAGTATCGACAGGAGGGGGGGGCCCCAGCATTTT.

In DNA form, the CDR3 reads TGTGCCAGCACCCAACTGGGCTCTGGCAATGAGCAGTTCTTC. Protein sequence: CASTQLGSGNEQFF. The rearrangement links TRBV11-2 to TRBJ2-1, with D unresolved. The germline gives CDR1 SGHAT, CDR2 FQNNGV. Trimming took 7 bases from V and 6 from J, leaving 16 bases between them. This CDR3 region has 14 residues.

Here the CDR3 reads CASTRPGSLGEQFF. CDR3 sequence (DNA): TGCGCCAGCACTCGTCCAGGGAGTTTAGGTGAGCAGTTCTTC. The chain links TRBV10-2 to TRBJ2-1, with D tentatively TRBD1 or TRBD2 (5 bases each). Germline V gene sequence: CDR1 WSHSY, CDR2 SAAADI. The CDR3 has 14 residues. Trimming took off 7 bases at V and 9 bases at J, with 19 bases between the two ends.

The chain combines TRBV28 with TRBJ2-7, with 10 bases matching TRBD2. The J segment lost 3 bases and the V segment lost 5 bases, leaving 10 bases of the junction unmatched. Germline CDR1 and CDR2: MDHEN and SYDVKM. This CDR3 region has 16 residues. CDR3 DNA: TGTGCCAGCAGTCCAGGGGGCGCTAGCGGGAGCTACGAGCAGTACTTC. This gives the protein CASSPGGASGSYEQYF.